This passage covers 16 T cell receptor beta chains from one sample sequenced in a study of OX40 agonist ivuxolimab in advanced cancers. Libraries were prepared by immunoSEQ multiplex PCR; TCRdb keeps only in-frame clonotypes and omits some of them. The sample lists 80,000 or so clones; 85% were seen once. The starting material was CD4+ or CD8+ T cells sorted from blood, obtained in a trial of the OX40 agonist ivuxolimab. The receptors were sampled from an adult with an advanced solid tumor such as melanoma, head and neck, liver or kidney cancer.

The chain uses TRBV29-1 and TRBJ1-2; 7 bases line up with TRBD1. J gave up 0 bases and V 7 bases, and 11 bases lay outside the gene matches. In germline, CDR1 is SQVTM, CDR2 ANQGSEA. The CDR3 runs to 15 residues. CDR3 residues: CSATRGGSPNYGYTF. Written as DNA, the CDR3 is TGCAGCGCTACCAGGGGGGGAAGTCCTAACTATGGCTACACCTTC.

The sample holds one count of this clone. The chain has TRBV29-1 and TRBJ2-3, with 8 positions matching TRBD1. CDR1 and CDR2 from the germline V gene are SQVTM and ANQGSEA. The CDR3 contains 15 residues. With 0 bases clipped from V and 3 bases from J, the junction kept 5 bases outside the gene matches. The CDR3 is CSVEETGGTTDTQYF. The CDR3 DNA reads TGCAGCGTTGAAGAAACAGGGGGAACGACAGATACGCAGTATTTT.

CDR3 residues: CASSEVGVSSYNEQFF. The CDR3 DNA reads TGTGCCAGCAGTGAAGTTGGGGTAAGCTCCTACAATGAGCAGTTCTTC. The V call is TRBV6-1, the J call TRBJ2-1; D not certain. CDR3 length: 16 amino acids. The V end was cut by 1 base, the J end by 0 bases, with 10 bases between. Germline V CDR1 and CDR2: MNHNS, SASEGT.

This clone has just a few counts. This chain uses TRBV7-2 with TRBJ2-5; 8 nucleotides align to TRBD1. Germline V gives CDR1 SGHTA, CDR2 FQGNSA. The CDR3 is 16 amino acids. The ends lost 5 bases at V and 1 base at J; junction bases unmatched: 9. The CDR3 sequence is CASSLVGTGAQETQYF. CDR3 nucleotide sequence: TGTGCCAGCAGCCTAGTCGGGACAGGAGCCCAAGAGACCCAGTACTTC. Combining the CDR3 with reference TRBV7-2 and TRBJ2-5 gives the whole variable domain GAGVSQSPSNKVTEKGKDVELRCDPISGHTALYWYRQSLGQGLEFLIYFQGNSAPDKSGLPSDRFSAERTGGSVSTLTIQRTQQEDSAVYLCASSLVGTGAQETQYFGPGTRLLVL.

This chain uses TRBV4-2 with TRBJ2-3; D not certain. This CDR3 is 15 amino acids long. Trimming removed 0 bases at V and 2 bases at J, with 9 bases between. Germline V gene sequence: CDR1 LGHNA, CDR2 YNFKEQ. In DNA, the CDR3 is TGTGCCAGCAGCCAAGACGGTGAATTCACAGATACGCAGTATTTT. Residues: CASSQDGEFTDTQYF.

This chain connects TRBV11-2 to TRBJ2-7, with 10 bases that match TRBD1. Germline lookup yields CDR1 SGHAT and CDR2 FQNNGV. The V and J ends lost 3 bases and 3 bases, in that order; junction bases with no gene match: 5. The CDR3 consists of 15 residues. DNA for the CDR3: TGTGCCAGCAGCTTCGACAGGGGGCTGATCTACGAGCAGTACTTC. Its translation: CASSFDRGLIYEQYF.

CDR3 sequence reads: CAWSEISGVGEQFF. The CDR3 nucleotides read TGTGCCTGGAGCGAGATTAGCGGGGTAGGTGAGCAGTTCTTC. The chain combines TRBV30 with TRBJ2-1, with 8 bases fitting TRBD2. The ends lost 3 bases at V and 9 bases at J; junction bases unmatched: 10. The CDR3 length is 14 residues. Germline CDR1 and CDR2: GTSNPN and SVGIG (reference sequence). Full variable domain (outside the CDR3, taken from reference TRBV30 and TRBJ2-1): SQTIHQWPATLVQPVGSPLSLECTVEGTSNPNLYWYRQAAGRGLQLLFYSVGIGQISSEVPQNLSASRPQDRQFILSSKKLLLSDSGFYLCAWSEISGVGEQFFGPGTRLTVL.

The rearrangement links TRBV7-9 to TRBJ1-3; D is ambiguous. V was pared by 2 bases and J by 0 bases, with 5 bases between. From germline, CDR1 is SEHNR and CDR2 FQNEAQ (reference sequence). This CDR3 is built from 14 residues. CDR3 in DNA: TGTGCCAGCAGCTTAACGGGCTCTGGAAACACCATATATTTT. Protein sequence: CASSLTGSGNTIYF.

This clone was seen only once. Other DNA sequences in this sample translate to the same CDR3. The V call is TRBV19, the J call TRBJ1-1; D gene ambiguous. The CDR3 spans 13 residues. Germline lookup yields CDR1 LNHDA and CDR2 SQIVND (reference sequence). V was shortened by 10 bases and J by 5 bases, with 17 bases between the two germline ends. As DNA, the CDR3 is TGTGCCACCAGGTACACCTGGAATACTGAAGCTTTCTTT. This sequence encodes CATRYTWNTEAFF.

The V call is TRBV10-3, the J call TRBJ1-1, with TRBD1 matching 10 bases. The V and J ends lost 7 bases and 6 bases, in that order; junction bases with no gene match: 14. Germline lookup yields CDR1 ENHRY and CDR2 SYGVKD. The CDR3 loop spans 16 amino acids. The CDR3 bases are TGTGCCATCAATATCAGACAGGGGGCTAGTCTCGCTGAAGCTTTCTTT. It encodes CAINIRQGASLAEAFF.

A word on this clone: This same CDR3 is encoded by further DNA sequences in the sample. This sequence joins TRBV18 and TRBJ1-2, with 8 bases aligning to TRBD1. This CDR3 spans 13 amino acids. Per the germline V gene, CDR1 is KGHSH and CDR2 is LQKENI. Unmatched junction bases numbered 3, after V lost 3 bases and J lost 6 bases. CDR3 protein: CASSPGQGDGYTF. For the CDR3, the DNA is TGTGCCAGCTCACCTGGACAGGGAGATGGCTACACCTTC.

The rearrangement joins TRBV5-6 to TRBJ1-1; the D is unclear. The CDR3 is 13 amino acids. Germline V gene sequence: CDR1 SGHDT, CDR2 YYEEEE. Trimming stripped 4 bases from V and 1 base from J, with 8 bases between. This chain's CDR3 is CASSAKPNTEAFF. In DNA form, the CDR3 reads TGTGCCAGCAGCGCCAAGCCGAACACTGAAGCTTTCTTT.

This clone was detected once. V gene TRBV30 combines with J gene TRBJ2-1; 9 nucleotides match TRBD1. Germline V lookup: CDR1 GTSNPN, CDR2 SVGIG (reference sequence). After removal of 1 base from V and 14 bases from J, the junction contained 3 bases not matched to a gene. The CDR3 length is 11 residues. The CDR3 region has the DNA TGTGCCTGGAGTGAACGGACAGGGGAGTTCTTC. Its protein is CAWSERTGEFF.

The J gene is TRBJ1-6, the V gene TRBV4-2; D unclear. The V and J ends lost 4 bases and 17 bases respectively, with 15 bases between them. CDR3 size: 12 residues. CDR1 LGHNA and CDR2 YNFKEQ come from the germline V gene. In nucleotides, the CDR3 is TGTGCCAGCAGCCTGACCCCCCAGAGTTTCCACTTT. It yields the protein CASSLTPQSFHF.

The rearrangement joins TRBV18 to TRBJ2-1; either TRBD1 or TRBD2 may supply D (5 bases each). Trimming took off 3 bases at V and 4 bases at J, with 16 bases between the two ends. Germline V gene lookup returns CDR1 KGHSH and CDR2 LQKENI. The CDR3 loop spans 16 amino acids. The CDR3 is CASSPLTGDLYNEQFF. In DNA, the CDR3 is TGTGCCAGCTCACCCCTTACCGGGGACCTATACAATGAGCAGTTCTTC.

The chain couples TRBV7-6 to TRBJ2-7, with a possible D match to TRBD2 (6 bases). Germline CDR1 SGHVS, CDR2 FNYEAQ. The CDR3 is 13 residues long. V lost 1 base and J lost 7, with 11 bases in between. The CDR3 sequence is CASSLVGGGEQYF. CDR3 DNA sequence: TGTGCCAGCAGCTTAGTGGGGGGTGGGGAGCAGTACTTC.